The sequence of this TCR beta chain was determined in a study of T cell responses to AZD1222 COVID-19 vaccine. Comments on this clone: Its target is not known.

Clones were read by immunoSEQ multiplex PCR, and TCRdb kept only the in-frame ones, dropping some. This table holds around 92,000 clones, 85% to 90% found once. Trimming removed 1 base at V and 4 bases at J, with 11 bases between. CDR3 length: 15 amino acids. The V gene's germline CDR1 is MNHNS and CDR2 SASEGT. Study-level points and caveats: Donors, mostly white British, included more females; clonal diversity was possibly underestimated. Epitopes outside B.1.351 and B.1.1.7 mutated regions reportedly drew nearly half of spike TCRs.

This TCR was sampled from an adult in good health. The rearrangement links TRBV6-1 to TRBJ2-1, with D unresolved. Sequenced material: peripheral blood, taken on day 0 of AZD1222 vaccination. The CDR3 DNA reads as TGTGCCAGCAGTGAAGAAGCCCAGGAATACAATGAGCAGTTCTTC. It yields the protein CASSEEAQEYNEQFF.